The T cell receptor (beta chain) described here comes from a study of cytomegalovirus exposure and HLA in healthy donors. Overall study results and limits: Sequencing had likely introduced a cluster of highly shared sequence variants as an artifact. It was around 160 TCR beta chains that were listed as cytomegalovirus-associated. It was taken for granted in presence/absence analyses that sequencing depth across donors was roughly uniform.

PCR was performed using 60 Vbeta and 13 Jbeta primers. Profiling relied on immunoSEQ multiplex PCR, and the TCRdb table lists in-frame clones only, not all of them. This table has some 93,000 clones, approximately 60% appearing once. The CDR3 runs to 13 residues. Trimming pared 7 bases from V and 1 base from J, leaving 8 bases between. The germline gives CDR1 MNHNS, CDR2 SASEGT. Comments on this clone: Its antigen is as yet unknown.

The specimen was PBMCs. The chain uses TRBV6-1 and TRBJ1-5; no clear D gene. This receptor was obtained from a boy aged 10-17 years in good health and CMV-seropositive. The CDR3 loop reads CASTPRSNQPQHF. The CDR3 DNA reads TGTGCCAGCACCCCCCGGAGCAATCAGCCCCAGCATTTT.